This entry concerns a single T cell receptor (beta chain). This entry comes from a study of OX40 agonist ivuxolimab in advanced cancers. Sequenced by immunoSEQ multiplex PCR; TCRdb stores in-frame clones only, minus some. The sample includes about 58,000 clones, 65% to 85% of them seen just once. The germline V gene encodes CDR1 MNHNS and CDR2 SASEGT. V was cut by 5 bases and J by 0 bases, with 9 bases left in between. The CDR3 totals 14 residues. This receptor was identified in an adult with an advanced solid tumor such as melanoma, head and neck, liver or kidney cancer. The material was CD4+ or CD8+ T cells sorted from blood, obtained in a trial of the OX40 agonist ivuxolimab. The chain couples TRBV6-1 to TRBJ2-3, with D possibly matching TRBD1 (6 bases). The CDR3 DNA sequence: TGTGCCAGCAGTAGGACAGTGAGCACAGATACGCAGTATTTT. Translated, it gives CASSRTVSTDTQYF.